The clone carrying this T cell receptor beta chain was observed at least ten times. The target antigen is unknown. This specimen comes from a study of cytomegalovirus exposure and HLA in healthy donors. General study points: A missense variant in DCLRE1C was later tied to TCR beta V- and J-gene trimming.

This CDR3 has 16 amino acids. V was pared by 0 bases and J by 4 bases, with 7 bases of the junction left unmatched. Germline CDR1 LGHNA, CDR2 YSLEER. The PCR contained 60 Vbeta and 13 Jbeta primers. Assay used: immunoSEQ multiplex PCR; TCRdb lists only in-frame clones, some missing. The table lists 140,000 to 150,000 clones, 73% of them singletons, with approximately 1.6% in the top ten. This chain links TRBV4-3 with TRBJ2-3; the match to TRBD1 covers 7 bases. The sequence derives from a woman aged 18 to 35 in good health and CMV-seronegative. The sequenced material came from PBMCs. The CDR3 reads CASSQDRSGGADTQYF. The CDR3 DNA is TGCGCCAGCAGCCAAGATCGGTCAGGGGGAGCAGATACGCAGTATTTT.